This T cell receptor (beta chain) was found in a study of technical replicates of blood from four donors. This CDR3 has 15 amino acids. V was cut by 0 bases and J by 7 bases, with 15 bases left in between. The germline gives CDR1 LGHNA, CDR2 YSLEER. The repertoire was sequenced with immunoSEQ multiplex PCR; TCRdb's copy has only in-frame clones and lacks some. This table holds fewer than 45,000 clones, around 97% found once. The TCR sequence derives from a human donor in good health. The genes are TRBV4-3 and TRBJ1-2; D perhaps matches TRBD1 (6 bases). Sequenced: T cells isolated from PBMCs. The CDR3 bases are TGCGCCAGCAGCCAAGATCAGGGATGGGGGCTTGGCTACACCTTC. Translated, it gives CASSQDQGWGLGYTF.